There are a few counts of the clone carrying this TCR beta chain. The antigen remains undetermined. A sample-barcoded 5' primer and a J-beta primer mix were used in a second PCR of about 7 to 12 cycles. TCRdb used MiXCR to reprocess the 5' RACE reads, holding one entry per CDR3 protein. The sample yields roughly 2 million distinct CDR3 sequences, roughly 49% seen once. The V gene lost 7 bases and the J gene lost 7 bases, with 17 bases spanning the gap. Germline V gene sequence: CDR1 DFQATT, CDR2 SNEGSKA (reference sequence). This CDR3 has 13 amino acids. These data originate in a study of blood T cells in healthy people across ages. Findings and caveats of the study: Aged donors had fewer naive CD4+ cells and lower diversity than long-lived donors.

The receptor comes from a woman in her thirties or forties in good health. Sequenced: blood. J is TRBJ2-1 and V is TRBV20-1; the D gene is possibly TRBD1 (6 bases). The DNA for the CDR3 is TGCAGTGGCGGACAGAAAAGAAGTAATGAGCAGTTCTTC. Translation: CSGGQKRSNEQFF.